The sequence of this T cell receptor (beta chain) was determined in a study of blood T cell repertoires in COVID-19. The wider study: PBMCs, B-cell-depleted T cells, or T cells were the source of the cDNA or gDNA that made up the material.

Profiled with immunoSEQ multiplex PCR; TCRdb holds only in-frame clones, not every one. The repertoire holds 200,000 to 250,000 clones, with about 83% as singletons. Germline lookup yields CDR1 SGDLS and CDR2 YYNGEE. The CDR3 consists of 15 residues. V was clipped by 0 bases and J by 1 base; unmatched bases: 3. This clone was recorded a few times. The clonotype was recovered from a woman aged 30 to 39 with COVID-19, enrolled during active disease. The sequencing input was peripheral blood. The rearrangement links TRBV9 to TRBJ2-7; 8 bases align to TRBD2. CDR3 sequence: CASSVGLAYSYEQYF. For the CDR3, the DNA is TGTGCCAGCAGCGTAGGACTAGCGTATTCCTACGAGCAGTACTTC.